Following are 20 T cell receptor beta chains from one sample sequenced in a study of technical replicates of blood from several donors. Clones were sequenced by immunoSEQ multiplex PCR, and TCRdb holds only the in-frame ones, with some missing. Among some 84,000 clones listed, 90% to 95% were seen once. The sample comprised T cells isolated from PBMCs. The receptors shown here come from a human donor in good health.

V usage is TRBV6-1 and J usage is TRBJ2-3, with no clear D. CDR1 is MNHNS, CDR2 SASEGT, per germline. This CDR3 comprises 12 residues. The V end lost 5 bases, the J end lost 5 bases, and 8 bases lay between the germline ends. CDR3 DNA sequence: TGTGCCAGCAGTTCGATAGTAGATACGCAGTATTTT. Translation: CASSSIVDTQYF.

The J gene is TRBJ1-2, the V gene TRBV27; unclear D gene. Germline V gene sequence: CDR1 MNHEY, CDR2 SMNVEV (reference sequence). The CDR3 contains 13 residues. The ends were cut back, 0 bases at V and 4 bases at J, with 6 bases in the middle. The CDR3 sequence is CASSLSAGYGYTF. The CDR3 coding sequence is TGTGCCAGCAGTTTATCAGCTGGCTATGGCTACACCTTC.

This chain links TRBV6-1 with TRBJ1-4; 8 bases line up with TRBD1. Per germline, CDR1 MNHNS and CDR2 SASEGT. V shed 1 base, J shed 5 bases, and the junction held 3 bases outside the gene matches. The CDR3 loop spans 15 amino acids. The CDR3 bases are TGTGCCAGCAGTGAAGGAAGGACAGGGAATGAAAAACTGTTTTTT. Translating gives CASSEGRTGNEKLFF.

V usage is TRBV29-1 and J usage is TRBJ2-1, with 8 bases matching TRBD2. Unmatched junction bases numbered 8, after V lost 7 bases and J lost 6 bases. The CDR3 has 13 residues. Germline V gene lookup returns CDR1 SQVTM and CDR2 ANQGSEA. CDR3 sequence: CSASTGLVNEQFF. In nucleotides, the CDR3 is TGCAGCGCCTCGACGGGACTAGTCAATGAGCAGTTCTTC.

This chain connects TRBV9 to TRBJ2-3; 12 bases fit TRBD2. Germline V gene sequence: CDR1 SGDLS, CDR2 YYNGEE. V gave up 3 bases and J gave up 1 base; unmatched junction bases: 9. The CDR3 length is 18 residues. This chain's CDR3 is CASSGETSGRIGTDTQYF. CDR3 in DNA: TGTGCCAGCAGCGGAGAGACTAGCGGGAGAATCGGCACAGATACGCAGTATTTT.

The rearrangement links TRBV6-5 to TRBJ1-1; D gene uncertain. CDR3 length: 16 amino acids. V shed 0 bases and J shed 5 bases, with 16 bases lying between them. CDR1 MNHEY and CDR2 SVGAGI come from the germline V gene. This chain's CDR3 is CASSYSPAEGGTEAFF. In DNA, the CDR3 is TGTGCCAGCAGTTACTCTCCGGCCGAGGGAGGAACTGAAGCTTTCTTT.

The chain couples TRBV9 to TRBJ2-5; D is perhaps TRBD2 (6 bases). Trimming took off 4 bases at V and 5 bases at J, with 9 bases between the two ends. The CDR3 totals 12 residues. Germline V gives CDR1 SGDLS, CDR2 YYNGEE. The CDR3 reads CASSSSDETQYF. Written as DNA, the CDR3 is TGTGCCAGCAGCTCTAGCGATGAGACCCAGTACTTC. Complete variable domain (other parts from reference TRBV9 and TRBJ2-5): DSGVTQTPKHLITATGQRVTLRCSPRSGDLSVYWYQQSLDQGLQFLIQYYNGEERAKGNILERFSAQQFPDLHSELNLSSLELGDSALYFCASSSSDETQYFGPGTRLLVL.

This chain links TRBV6-5 with TRBJ1-1, with 7 bases lining up with TRBD1. The germline gives CDR1 MNHEY, CDR2 SVGAGI. The CDR3 is 15 amino acids. With V trimmed by 2 bases and J by 0 bases, 3 bases remained unmatched. CDR3 region: CASSYKTGVNTEAFF. The CDR3 DNA reads as TGTGCCAGCAGTTACAAAACAGGGGTGAACACTGAAGCTTTCTTT.

This chain joins TRBV27 and TRBJ1-1; D gene uncertain. Germline V gene sequence: CDR1 MNHEY, CDR2 SMNVEV (reference sequence). V lost 8 bases, J lost 5 bases, and 9 bases lay in between. The CDR3 is made up of 11 amino acids. Written as DNA, the CDR3 is TGTGCCAGCTGGGCGGGAACTGAAGCTTTCTTT. Translation: CASWAGTEAFF.

In DNA, the CDR3 is TGCGCCAGCAGCCAAGAAGAAGGGACTAGCGCCGCCTACGAGCAGTACTTC. It encodes CASSQEEGTSAAYEQYF. This rearrangement joins TRBV4-3 to TRBJ2-7; 10 bases fit TRBD2. The CDR3 sequence is 17 residues long. After removal of 0 bases from V and 2 bases from J, the junction contained 7 bases not matched to a gene. Germline CDR1 LGHNA, CDR2 YSLEER.

The genes are TRBV14 and TRBJ2-3; D possibly corresponds to TRBD2 (6 bases). Trimming cost V 0 bases and J 3 bases, with 10 bases left between them. The V gene's germline CDR1 is SGHDN and CDR2 FVKESK. CDR3 length equals 15 residues. The CDR3 region is CASSQEGRRTDTQYF. The CDR3 region has the DNA TGTGCCAGCAGCCAAGAGGGGAGGCGAACAGATACGCAGTATTTT.

The V gene is TRBV11-2, the J gene TRBJ2-1; a possible D gene is TRBD1 (5 bases). The CDR3 is 14 residues long. V was shortened by 1 base and J by 9 bases, with 13 bases between the two germline ends. Germline assignment: CDR1 SGHAT and CDR2 FQNNGV. The CDR3 nucleotides read TGTGCCAGCAGCTTAGGAGTTGGGGCCGGTGAGCAGTTCTTC. As protein: CASSLGVGAGEQFF.

The rearrangement links TRBV21-1 to TRBJ2-1; the table's D call of TRBD2 was not tested on the DNA. TRBV21-1 corresponds to a pseudogene. The CDR3 spans 14 residues. The CDR3 loop reads CASTPGLAGGLEFF. CDR3 sequence (DNA): TGTGCCAGCACCCCGGGACTAGCGGGAGGGTTAGAGTTCTTC.

The chain couples TRBV4-3 to TRBJ1-5; unclear D gene. V lost 4 bases and J lost 13, with 14 bases in between. CDR1 and CDR2 from the germline V gene are LGHNA and YSLEER. CDR3 length: 12 residues. CDR3 protein: CASSLNLGEQHF. The CDR3 nucleotides read TGCGCCAGCAGCCTGAACCTTGGGGAGCAGCATTTT.

The CDR3 DNA reads as TGTGCCAGCAGCTTCGGACAGTCTCCAATGTGGGGCTACACCTTC. It translates to CASSFGQSPMWGYTF. V is TRBV7-6 and J is TRBJ1-2; TRBD1 is a possible D gene (6 bases). CDR3 length equals 15 residues. Germline V gives CDR1 SGHVS, CDR2 FNYEAQ. V was clipped by 3 bases and J by 8 bases, with 19 bases between them.

The chain recombines TRBV7-3 with TRBJ2-1; TRBD2 is a possible D gene (6 bases). The germline V gene encodes CDR1 SGHTA and CDR2 FQGTGA. Trimming removed 2 bases from V and 0 bases from J, with 8 bases in between. This CDR3 spans 15 amino acids. The CDR3 protein is CASSLLASSYNEQFF. The CDR3 DNA is TGTGCCAGCAGCTTACTAGCGAGCTCCTACAATGAGCAGTTCTTC.

V is TRBV6-6 and J is TRBJ1-1; D call uncertain. Between the trimmed V and J ends, which lost 2 bases and 7 bases, there was a span of 8 bases. The germline CDR1 and CDR2 sequences are MNHNY and SVGAGI (reference sequence). This CDR3 region has 12 residues. The CDR3 is CASSYGRGEAFF. The DNA of the CDR3 is TGTGCCAGCAGTTACGGGCGGGGTGAAGCTTTCTTT.

This clone was counted once. The chain joins TRBV5-6 to TRBJ2-7; D possibly corresponds to TRBD2 (6 bases). V dropped 4 bases and J dropped 1 base, with 12 bases sitting between them. Per the germline V gene, CDR1 is SGHDT and CDR2 is YYEEEE. The CDR3 extends over 14 amino acids. CDR3 bases: TGTGCCAGCAGCCTGGGAGGCGGTTCCTACGAGCAGTACTTC. It specifies CASSLGGGSYEQYF.

Here the CDR3 DNA reads TGTGCCAGCAGTCTAACAGGACAGGCCTACGAGCAGTACTTC. Translating gives CASSLTGQAYEQYF. V and J are TRBV11-2 and TRBJ2-7; 7 bases match TRBD1. Germline V lookup: CDR1 SGHAT, CDR2 FQNNGV. The CDR3 contains 14 residues. V lost 6 bases, J lost 2 bases, and 7 bases stayed unmatched.

The V call is TRBV7-3, the J call TRBJ1-1; the D gene is possibly TRBD1 (6 bases). The CDR3 sequence is 16 residues long. The germline CDR1 and CDR2 sequences are SGHTA and FQGTGA. Trimming took 4 bases from V and 0 from J, leaving 15 bases between them. The CDR3 is CASSSGYQGLNTEAFF. The CDR3 DNA reads as TGTGCCAGCAGCTCCGGCTATCAGGGGTTGAACACTGAAGCTTTCTTT.